This T cell receptor beta chain was sequenced for a study of T-cell memory formation after mild COVID-19. Study background: The study found TCR clusters largely donor specific.

The CDR3 is 13 residues long. The ends were cut back, 2 bases at V and 3 bases at J, with 11 bases in the middle. From germline, CDR1 is GTSNPN and CDR2 SVGIG (reference sequence). TCRdb re-called the 5' RACE reads through MiXCR, storing one row per CDR3 protein. The table has hundreds of thousands of distinct CDR3 sequences, approximately 15% seen once. Material: PBMCs or a T cell subset sorted from them (not recorded which). The TCR originated in a man aged 18 to 30 who had mild COVID-19 (a few samples of this study predate the infection). Cell type and time point are not known. The V call is TRBV30, the J call TRBJ2-7; maybe TRBD1 (7 bases). The CDR3 region has the DNA TGTGCCTGGAGTAGACAGGGAGGCTACGAGCAGTACTTC. Its translation: CAWSRQGGYEQYF. The full variable domain, its missing parts supplied by reference TRBV30 and TRBJ2-7, is SQTIHQWPATLVQPVGSPLSLECTVEGTSNPNLYWYRQAAGRGLQLLFYSVGIGQISSEVPQNLSASRPQDRQFILSSKKLLLSDSGFYLCAWSRQGGYEQYFGPGTRLTVT.